A selection of T cell receptor beta chains follows, all from one sample in a study of T cells after yellow fever vaccination. TCRdb reanalysed the 5' RACE reads using MiXCR and keeps one entry per CDR3 protein. The data contain 250,000 to 350,000 distinct CDR3 sequences, under 9% of them singletons. Sequencing used CD4+ T cells sorted from PBMCs, obtained 5 days after the yellow fever booster vaccination. The origin of the receptors is a young man who received the YFV17D yellow fever vaccine. The CDR3 runs from the conserved cysteine through the conserved F or W. Each record gives: V gene, J gene, CDR3 protein.

TRBV11-3,TRBJ2-1,CASSHTHNEQFF
TRBV18,TRBJ1-6,CASSPASVNSPLHF
TRBV6-5,TRBJ2-7,CASSTDRVGAFEQYF
TRBV9,TRBJ1-3,CASSVGTGQGVGNTIYF
TRBV18,TRBJ1-5,CASSPSNNQPQHF
TRBV6-5,TRBJ1-6,CASSSTGTTGSPLHF
TRBV5-6,TRBJ2-2,CASSPEWPAVGTGELFF
TRBV5-1,TRBJ2-1,CASSLAGGHNEQFF
TRBV7-9,TRBJ1-2,CASSSRQGARGYTF
TRBV5-1,TRBJ1-2,CASSPGQGGEGYTF
TRBV2,TRBJ1-1,CASKPTGLHEAFF
TRBV5-6,TRBJ2-1,CASSAGGQSGEQFF
TRBV19,TRBJ2-5,CASSITGLDVTQYF
TRBV4-1,TRBJ2-3,CASSQNVATDTQYF
TRBV10-3,TRBJ2-1,CAIRGLAGGPGEQFF
TRBV6-5,TRBJ1-2,CASSPGGTGYGYTF
TRBV20-1,TRBJ2-2,CSAGRTGELFF
TRBV5-1,TRBJ2-3,CASSLARQVDTQYF
TRBV20-1,TRBJ2-3,CSASPLQGPAGDTQYF
TRBV29-1,TRBJ1-5,CSAQSGQNSNQPQHF
TRBV12-3/TRBV12-4,TRBJ2-5,CASSPILAGGHRVETQYF
TRBV4-3,TRBJ2-3,CASSQGGASGGYGTDTQYF
TRBV4-1,TRBJ1-2,CASSPLGGQGHKADSGYTF